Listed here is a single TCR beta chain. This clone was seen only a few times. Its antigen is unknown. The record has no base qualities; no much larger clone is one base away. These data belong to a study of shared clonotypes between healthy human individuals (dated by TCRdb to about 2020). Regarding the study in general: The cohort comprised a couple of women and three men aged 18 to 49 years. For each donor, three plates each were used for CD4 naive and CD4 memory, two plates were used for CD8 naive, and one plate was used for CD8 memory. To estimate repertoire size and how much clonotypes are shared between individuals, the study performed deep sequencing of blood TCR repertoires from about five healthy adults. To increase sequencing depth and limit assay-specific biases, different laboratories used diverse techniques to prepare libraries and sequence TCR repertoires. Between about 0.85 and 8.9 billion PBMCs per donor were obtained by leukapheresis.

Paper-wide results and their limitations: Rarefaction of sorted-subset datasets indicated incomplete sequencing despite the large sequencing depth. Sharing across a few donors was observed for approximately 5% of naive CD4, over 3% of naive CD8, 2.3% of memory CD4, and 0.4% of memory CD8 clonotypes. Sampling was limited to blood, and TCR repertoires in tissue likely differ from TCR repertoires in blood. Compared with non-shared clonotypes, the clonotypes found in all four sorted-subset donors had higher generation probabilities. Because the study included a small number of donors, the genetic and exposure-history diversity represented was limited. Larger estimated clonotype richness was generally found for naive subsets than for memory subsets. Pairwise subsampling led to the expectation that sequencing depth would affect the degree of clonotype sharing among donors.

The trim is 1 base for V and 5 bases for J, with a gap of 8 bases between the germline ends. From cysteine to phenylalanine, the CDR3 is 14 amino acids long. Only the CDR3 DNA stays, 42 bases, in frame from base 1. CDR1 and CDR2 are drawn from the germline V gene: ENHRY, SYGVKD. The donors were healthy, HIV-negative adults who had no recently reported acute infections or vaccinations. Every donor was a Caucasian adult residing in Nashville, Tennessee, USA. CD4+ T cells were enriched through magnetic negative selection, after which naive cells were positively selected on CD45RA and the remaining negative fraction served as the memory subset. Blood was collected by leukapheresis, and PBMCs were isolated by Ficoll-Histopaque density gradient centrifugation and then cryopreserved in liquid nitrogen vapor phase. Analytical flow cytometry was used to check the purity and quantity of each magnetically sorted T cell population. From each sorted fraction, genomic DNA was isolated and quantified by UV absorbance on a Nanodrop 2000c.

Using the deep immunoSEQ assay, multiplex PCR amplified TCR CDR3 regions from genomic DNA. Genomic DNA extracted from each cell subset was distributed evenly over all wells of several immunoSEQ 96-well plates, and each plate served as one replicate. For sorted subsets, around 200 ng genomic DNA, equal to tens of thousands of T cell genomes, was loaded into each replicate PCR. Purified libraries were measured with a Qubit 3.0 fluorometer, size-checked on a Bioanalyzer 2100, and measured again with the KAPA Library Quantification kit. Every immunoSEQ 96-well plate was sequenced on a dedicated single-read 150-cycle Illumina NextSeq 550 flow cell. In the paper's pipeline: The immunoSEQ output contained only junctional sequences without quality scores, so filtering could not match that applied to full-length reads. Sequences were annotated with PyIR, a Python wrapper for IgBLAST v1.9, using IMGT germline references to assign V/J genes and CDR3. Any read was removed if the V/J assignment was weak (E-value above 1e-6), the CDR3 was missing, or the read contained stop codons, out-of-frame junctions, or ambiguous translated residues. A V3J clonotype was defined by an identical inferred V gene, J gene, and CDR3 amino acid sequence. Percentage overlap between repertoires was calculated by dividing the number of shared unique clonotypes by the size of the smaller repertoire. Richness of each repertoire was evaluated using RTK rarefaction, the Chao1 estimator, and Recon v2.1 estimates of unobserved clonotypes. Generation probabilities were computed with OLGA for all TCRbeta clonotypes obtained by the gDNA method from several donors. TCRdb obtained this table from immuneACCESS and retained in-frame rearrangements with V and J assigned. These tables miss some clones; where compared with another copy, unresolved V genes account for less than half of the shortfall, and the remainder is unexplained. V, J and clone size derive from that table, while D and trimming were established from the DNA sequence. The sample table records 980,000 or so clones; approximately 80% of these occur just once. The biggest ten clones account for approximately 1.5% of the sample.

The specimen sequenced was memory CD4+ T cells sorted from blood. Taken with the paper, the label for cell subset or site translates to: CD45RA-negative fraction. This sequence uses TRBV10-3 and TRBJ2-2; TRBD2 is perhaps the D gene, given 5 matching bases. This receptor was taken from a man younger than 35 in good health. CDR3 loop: CAISELGSTGELFF. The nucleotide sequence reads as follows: TGTGCCATCAGTGAGTTAGGGAGTACCGGGGAGCTGTTTTTT.